Detailed here is one TCR beta chain. The antigen is undetermined. This entry comes from a study of response to subunit inactivated influenza vaccine. In germline, CDR1 is SGHTA, CDR2 FQGNSA. The CDR3 contains 15 residues. V was trimmed by 5 bases and J by 6 bases, leaving 18 bases between them. In TCRdb, the RT-PCR reads were re-called with MiXCR into one record per CDR3 protein. The sample lists 550,000 to 800,000 distinct CDR3 sequences; about a sixth were seen once. General study points: Every seasonal influenza vaccination brings in few new T cells, the authors suggested.

The material sequenced was PBMCs from blood, taken about 13 days after vaccination. The TCR comes from a middle-aged man who received an inactivated influenza vaccine. The chain links TRBV7-2 to TRBJ2-3, with no clear D. The CDR3 sequence: CASSQRFRPGDTQYF. CDR3 DNA sequence: TGTGCCAGCAGCCAAAGGTTCCGGCCCGGGGATACGCAGTATTTT. Full variable domain (missing parts from reference TRBV7-2 and TRBJ2-3): GAGVSQSPSNKVTEKGKDVELRCDPISGHTALYWYRQSLGQGLEFLIYFQGNSAPDKSGLPSDRFSAERTGGSVSTLTIQRTQQEDSAVYLCASSQRFRPGDTQYFGPGTRLTVL.